This passage covers 16 T cell receptor beta chains from one sample sequenced in a study of CD8 T cells in Susac syndrome. Reverse transcription of roughly 0.45 to 1 ug RNA used random hexamers. TCRdb reprocessed the immunoSEQ multiplex PCR reads via MiXCR and lists one record per CDR3 protein. The sample records about 120,000 distinct CDR3 sequences, under 95% being singletons. The sample consisted of CD8+ T cells from PBMCs. These receptors originate from a human donor in good health.

The chain recombines TRBV20-1 with TRBJ1-1; no clear D. The length of the CDR3 is 15 residues. Deletions cut 0 bases from V and 3 bases from J, with 14 bases between. Germline CDR1 DFQATT, CDR2 SNEGSKA (reference sequence). CDR3 region: CSARDELWGDTEAFF. CDR3 sequence (DNA): TGCAGTGCTAGAGATGAATTATGGGGAGACACTGAAGCTTTCTTT.

The chain couples TRBV20-1 to TRBJ1-1; 7 bases line up with TRBD1. This CDR3 region has 13 residues. Germline V gene lookup returns CDR1 DFQATT and CDR2 SNEGSKA (reference sequence). The CDR3 sequence: CTQGGQGSTEAFF. CDR3 in DNA: TGCACCCAGGGGGGGCAGGGTAGCACTGAAGCTTTCTTT.

The CDR3: CASRGALSAQYF. DNA for the CDR3: TGTGCCAGCAGGGGTGCTCTGTCCGCGCAGTACTTC. This chain connects TRBV25-1 to TRBJ2-7; D unclear. Germline V gives CDR1 MGHDK, CDR2 SYGVNS. The length of the CDR3 is 12 residues. V lost 6 bases and J lost 9, with 15 bases in between.

This chain uses TRBV4-1 with TRBJ1-5; D is possibly TRBD1 (5 bases). This CDR3 is built from 16 residues. The V and J ends lost 0 bases and 2 bases respectively, with 11 bases between them. Germline loops: CDR1 MGHRA, CDR2 YSYEKL. In DNA form, the CDR3 reads TGCGCCAGCAGCCAAGACAGGGAACGAGGCAATCAGCCCCAGCATTTT. Translated, it gives CASSQDRERGNQPQHF.

J is TRBJ2-1 and V is TRBV7-8, with D tentatively TRBD2 (7 bases). The CDR3 consists of 15 residues. CDR1 and CDR2 from the germline V gene are SGHVS and FQNEAQ. The V end lost 5 bases, the J end lost 7 bases, and 18 bases lay between the germline ends. The CDR3 reads CASSPRRGQSNEQFF. In DNA, the CDR3 is TGTGCCAGCAGCCCCCGGCGGGGGCAGTCGAATGAGCAGTTCTTC.

The chain is built from TRBV7-9 and TRBJ1-2; no clear D. With 0 bases removed from V and 1 base from J, the gap between germline ends came to 12 bases. Germline V gene lookup returns CDR1 SEHNR and CDR2 FQNEAQ (reference sequence). The CDR3 covers 16 residues. The CDR3 DNA sequence: TGTGCCAGCAGCTTAGCGCGACGGATAAATAACTATGGCTACACCTTC. This gives the protein CASSLARRINNYGYTF.

This chain connects TRBV9 to TRBJ2-1, with D unclear. Trimming removed 3 bases at V and 0 bases at J, with 10 bases between. CDR1 and CDR2 (germline): SGDLS, YYNGEE. This CDR3 is built from 15 residues. The CDR3 DNA is TGTGCCAGCAGCGCCGGAACGAGCTCCTACAATGAGCAGTTCTTC. This encodes CASSAGTSSYNEQFF.

J is TRBJ2-1 and V is TRBV12-3 or TRBV12-4; TRBD2 aligns across 8 bases. There are 12 residues in the CDR3. V was clipped by 6 bases and J by 6 bases; unmatched bases: 1. CDR3 sequence: CASRGLANEQFF. The CDR3 region has the DNA TGTGCCAGCAGAGGACTAGCCAATGAGCAGTTCTTC.

The rearrangement uses TRBV29-1 and TRBJ1-2; D perhaps matches TRBD1 (5 bases). V was clipped by 4 bases and J by 2 bases, with 14 bases between them. Per germline, CDR1 SQVTM and CDR2 ANQGSEA. This CDR3 region has 14 residues. CDR3 loop: CSVGDAGENYGYTF. The CDR3 DNA reads TGCAGCGTTGGGGACGCCGGCGAGAACTATGGCTACACCTTC.

The chain carries TRBV27 and TRBJ2-1; D is unresolved. Germline loops: CDR1 MNHEY, CDR2 SMNVEV (reference sequence). The CDR3 runs 11 residues. The ends were cut back, 5 bases at V and 9 bases at J, with 8 bases in the middle. In DNA form, the CDR3 reads TGTGCCAGCAGTCTTAATTTTGAGCAGTTCTTC. This translates into CASSLNFEQFF.

The chain combines TRBV21-1 with TRBJ2-1. TRBV21-1 is marked as a pseudogene. The CDR3 runs 11 residues. The CDR3 sequence is CASSTTRGQFF. For the CDR3, the DNA is TGTGCCAGCAGCACTACCCGAGGGCAGTTCTTC.

This chain connects TRBV30 to TRBJ2-1, with 13 bases lining up with TRBD2. With V trimmed by 3 bases and J by 7 bases, 0 bases remained unmatched. CDR1 GTSNPN and CDR2 SVGIG come from the germline V gene (reference sequence). The CDR3 spans 13 residues. The CDR3 is CAWRGLAGNEQFF. The DNA of the CDR3 is TGTGCCTGGAGGGGACTAGCGGGAAATGAGCAGTTCTTC.

V usage is TRBV20-1 and J usage is TRBJ2-3; the D call may be TRBD1 or TRBD2 (7 bases each). V dropped 3 bases and J dropped 1 base, with 11 bases sitting between them. Per germline, CDR1 DFQATT and CDR2 SNEGSKA (reference sequence). There are 14 residues in the CDR3. CDR3 in amino acids: CSASQGGGTDTQYF. CDR3 in DNA: TGCAGTGCTAGTCAGGGGGGGGGCACAGATACGCAGTATTTT.

V usage is TRBV7-2 and J usage is TRBJ1-1; D remains unclear. The CDR3 sequence is 12 residues long. From germline, CDR1 is SGHTA and CDR2 FQGNSA. Trimming left V 3 bases short and J 6 bases short, with 8 bases between. The CDR3 sequence: CASSFRKPEAFF. CDR3 DNA: TGTGCCAGCAGCTTTCGGAAGCCTGAAGCTTTCTTT.

As DNA, the CDR3 is TGTGCCAGCAGTGAAACACTGAACTATGGCTACACCTTC. Amino acids: CASSETLNYGYTF. The genes are TRBV2 and TRBJ1-2; no reliable D call. Germline loops: CDR1 SNHLY, CDR2 FYNNEI. CDR3 size: 13 residues. V lost 2 bases, J lost 2 bases, and 6 bases lay in between.

The chain couples TRBV19 to TRBJ2-7, with D perhaps TRBD1 (5 bases). The CDR3 contains 14 residues. Per the germline V gene, CDR1 is LNHDA and CDR2 is SQIVND (reference sequence). The ends were cut back, 6 bases at V and 2 bases at J, with 14 bases in the middle. This CDR3 reads CASSRGQSPYEQYF. CDR3 DNA sequence: TGTGCCAGTAGCAGAGGACAAAGCCCCTACGAGCAGTACTTC.